This entry describes one T cell receptor beta chain. Method: immunoSEQ multiplex PCR; TCRdb's copy keeps in-frame clones and lacks some. The table records 100,000 to 150,000 clones, 80% of them present only once. This entry is derived from a study of blood T cell repertoires in COVID-19. Study background: Specimens from acute and convalescent COVID-19 originated in the United States, Italy and Spain. The analysed material was cDNA or gDNA that came from T cells, B-cell-depleted T cells, or PBMCs.

The germline CDR1 and CDR2 sequences are LGHDT and YNNKEL (reference sequence). CDR3 size: 14 residues. The V gene lost 4 bases and the J gene lost 5 bases, with 14 bases spanning the gap. V is TRBV3-1 (or the pseudogene TRBV3-2) and J is TRBJ2-5, with TRBD1 as a possible D gene (6 bases). The sample consisted of peripheral blood. The source of this sequence is a man in his 70s with acute or convalescent COVID-19. The CDR3 is CASSRLTGSETQYF. The CDR3 region has the DNA TGTGCCAGCAGCCGCCTAACAGGGTCGGAGACCCAGTACTTC.